The sequence of this T cell receptor (beta chain) was determined in a study of blood T cell repertoires in COVID-19. Whole-study context: Italy, Spain and the United States were the sources of the convalescent and acute COVID-19 samples. In each case, the material was cDNA or gDNA derived from T cells, B-cell-depleted T cells, or PBMCs.

Seattle participants joined during active infection and were tracked over time. Generated by immunoSEQ multiplex PCR, the TCRdb table keeps only in-frame clones and is missing some. Altogether about 530,000 clones are present, 85% to 90% being singletons, with the ten largest covering less than 9%. The sequencing input was peripheral blood. The receptor comes from a woman aged 50 to 60 with COVID-19, enrolled during active disease.

The CDR3: CASSIDKTPVNTEAFF. In nucleotides, the CDR3 is TGTGCCAGTAGTATAGATAAGACACCCGTGAACACTGAAGCTTTCTTT. V usage is TRBV19 and J usage is TRBJ1-1; D gene ambiguous. Germline V gene data show CDR1 as LNHDA and CDR2 as SQIVND (reference sequence). The V end lost 0 bases, the J end lost 0 bases, and 11 bases lay between the germline ends. This CDR3 comprises 16 residues.